The 23 T cell receptor beta chains reported below all come from one sample, sequenced in a study of OX40 agonist ivuxolimab in advanced cancers. Assay used: immunoSEQ multiplex PCR; TCRdb lists only in-frame clones, some missing. Of about 50,000 clones in the sample, roughly 86% were seen once. Sequences were derived from CD4+ or CD8+ T cells sorted from blood, sampled in a trial of the OX40 agonist ivuxolimab. These receptors all come from an adult with an advanced solid tumor such as melanoma, head and neck, liver or kidney cancer.

The chain links TRBV27 to TRBJ1-5; 8 nucleotides line up with TRBD1. The germline V gene encodes CDR1 MNHEY and CDR2 SMNVEV (reference sequence). The CDR3 consists of 19 residues. V was clipped by 8 bases and J by 6 bases; unmatched bases: 24. The CDR3 sequence is CASRPSSNSDRAGSQPQHF. In DNA, the CDR3 is TGTGCCAGCCGACCTTCCTCTAACTCGGACAGGGCGGGTTCTCAGCCCCAGCATTTT.

The genes are TRBV5-1 and TRBJ2-1; D might be TRBD1 (6 bases). Germline V lookup: CDR1 SGHRS, CDR2 YFSETQ. Trimming removed 2 bases at V and 4 bases at J, with 13 bases between. The CDR3 runs 15 residues. CDR3 coding DNA: TGCGCCAGCAGCTTCCGGGACAACGATTACAATGAGCAGTTCTTC. It specifies CASSFRDNDYNEQFF. Complete variable domain (other parts from reference TRBV5-1 and TRBJ2-1): KAGVTQTPRYLIKTRGQQVTLSCSPISGHRSVSWYQQTPGQGLQFLFEYFSETQRNKGNFPGRFSGRQFSNSRSEMNVSTLELGDSALYLCASSFRDNDYNEQFFGPGTRLTVL.

The V and J genes are TRBV6-5 and TRBJ2-7; possible D gene TRBD2, 5 bases. Trimming left V 6 bases short and J 6 bases short, with 15 bases between. The CDR3 consists of 13 residues. Germline CDR1 and CDR2: MNHEY and SVGAGI. The CDR3 is CASSSGMLSEQYF. CDR3 DNA: TGTGCCAGCAGCAGCGGAATGTTGAGCGAGCAGTACTTC.

The chain has TRBV5-5 and TRBJ2-2; D perhaps matches TRBD1 (6 bases). V was cut by 2 bases and J by 6 bases, with 11 bases left in between. Germline CDR1 and CDR2: SGHKS and YYEKEE (reference sequence). This CDR3 contains 14 residues. The CDR3 DNA is TGTGCCAGCAGCTTAACCGGGACATCCGGGGAGCTGTTTTTT. It is translated as CASSLTGTSGELFF.

A single count supports this clone. V gene TRBV11-3 combines with J gene TRBJ2-1, with D perhaps TRBD1 (5 bases). Between the trimmed V and J ends, which lost 5 bases and 7 bases, there was a span of 18 bases. Germline V gene sequence: CDR1 SGHNT, CDR2 YENEEA. This CDR3 contains 15 residues. The CDR3 nucleotides read TGTGCCAGCAGCCCACCAGGGCCCGAAGGGAATGAGCAGTTCTTC. Translated, it gives CASSPPGPEGNEQFF.

This rearrangement joins TRBV19 to TRBJ1-5; D gene unclear. The CDR3 spans 16 residues. Trimming took off 6 bases at V and 2 bases at J, with 17 bases between the two ends. Germline lookup yields CDR1 LNHDA and CDR2 SQIVND (reference sequence). CDR3 in amino acids: CASSQPGPGGNQPQHF. The CDR3 DNA reads as TGTGCCAGTAGCCAACCAGGACCCGGTGGCAATCAGCCCCAGCATTTT.

In this sample, this clone turned up once. The rearrangement links TRBV4-1 to TRBJ2-1; 10 positions agree with TRBD2. This CDR3 region has 16 residues. Trimming took 1 base from V and 10 from J; bases not matched to a gene: 10. Germline CDR1 reads MGHRA; CDR2 reads YSYEKL. Written as DNA, the CDR3 is TGCGCCAGCAGCCAAGTTGGAGCGGGAGGGCCTGGGGAGCAGTTCTTC. Amino acid sequence: CASSQVGAGGPGEQFF.

The rearrangement joins TRBV6-1 to TRBJ2-3; D remains ambiguous. V gave up 1 base and J gave up 6 bases, with 5 bases separating them. CDR3 length: 12 amino acids. CDR1 and CDR2 (germline): MNHNS, SASEGT. CDR3 bases: TGTGCCAGCAGTGAAGAACCGGATACGCAGTATTTT. Translating gives CASSEEPDTQYF.

The chain recombines TRBV5-1 with TRBJ2-1; TRBD1 is a possible D gene (6 bases). The CDR3 has 15 amino acids. The ends were cut back, 2 bases at V and 0 bases at J, with 9 bases in the middle. Germline assignment: CDR1 SGHRS and CDR2 YFSETQ. CDR3 protein: CASSLQGSSYNEQFF. The CDR3 region has the DNA TGCGCCAGCAGCTTACAGGGAAGCTCCTACAATGAGCAGTTCTTC.

This clone was counted a few times. The chain employs TRBV11-2 and TRBJ2-5; tentatively, D is TRBD1 (7 bases). V gave up 2 bases and J gave up 1 base, with 23 bases separating them. CDR1 is SGHAT, CDR2 FQNNGV, per germline. This CDR3 spans 19 amino acids. The CDR3 nucleotides are TGTGCCAGCAGCTTAAGAAGGGGGCGAGCGGGCGCTGCCCAAGAGACCCAGTACTTC. Translated: CASSLRRGRAGAAQETQYF.

The rearrangement joins TRBV28 to TRBJ2-7; TRBD1 agrees at 7 bases. Germline V gene lookup returns CDR1 MDHEN and CDR2 SYDVKM. This CDR3 has 16 residues. V trimming: 2 bases; J trimming: 3 bases; junction bases outside the gene matches: 10. The CDR3 protein is CASSLQRPGGFYEQYF. CDR3 DNA: TGTGCCAGCAGTTTACAACGTCCAGGGGGTTTCTACGAGCAGTACTTC.

V gene TRBV5-1 combines with J gene TRBJ1-1, with no clear D. The CDR3 totals 15 residues. V lost 2 bases, J lost 1 base, and 12 bases lay in between. The germline V gene has CDR1 SGHRS and CDR2 YFSETQ. CDR3 coding DNA: TGCGCCAGCAGCTTAACCGACCCTCGGAACACTGAAGCTTTCTTT. Its protein product is CASSLTDPRNTEAFF.

The chain employs TRBV5-6 and TRBJ1-1, with D unresolved. V lost 0 bases and J lost 3, with 9 bases in between. The germline V gene has CDR1 SGHDT and CDR2 YYEEEE. The CDR3 runs to 14 residues. CDR3 nucleotide sequence: TGTGCCAGCAGCTTGGATCAGCGGGACACTGAAGCTTTCTTT. Encoded protein: CASSLDQRDTEAFF.

This chain connects TRBV11-2 to TRBJ2-1, with 7 bases lining up with TRBD1. CDR3 length: 15 residues. The germline V gene has CDR1 SGHAT and CDR2 FQNNGV. J gave up 7 bases and V 0 bases, and 6 bases lay outside the gene matches. In DNA, the CDR3 is TGTGCCAGCAGCTTAGATAACTGGACAGGTAATGAGCAGTTCTTC. Encoded protein: CASSLDNWTGNEQFF. The full variable domain, in which reference TRBV11-2 and TRBJ2-1 provide the parts outside the CDR3, is EAGVAQSPRYKIIEKRQSVAFWCNPISGHATLYWYQQILGQGPKLLIQFQNNGVVDDSQLPKDRFSAERLKGVDSTLKIQPAKLEDSAVYLCASSLDNWTGNEQFFGPGTRLTVL.

The chain has TRBV19 and TRBJ1-2; 8 bases line up with TRBD1. The CDR3 covers 14 residues. Germline V gene sequence: CDR1 LNHDA, CDR2 SQIVND (reference sequence). The junction had 11 bases not matched to a gene; V was cut back by 9 bases and J by 5 bases. The CDR3 nucleotides read TGTGCCAGCTCAGACGGACAGGGACCTTATGGCTACACCTTC. Translated, it gives CASSDGQGPYGYTF.

The chain couples TRBV2 to TRBJ2-7; no reliable D call. The V gene's germline CDR1 is SNHLY and CDR2 FYNNEI. Trimming shortened V by 6 bases and J by 1 base, and 7 bases separated the two germline ends. This CDR3 is built from 12 residues. The CDR3 sequence is CASRAESYEQYF. The CDR3 nucleotides read TGTGCCAGCAGAGCAGAATCCTACGAGCAGTACTTC. Full variable domain (rest looked up from reference TRBV2 and TRBJ2-7): EPEVTQTPSHQVTQMGQEVILRCVPISNHLYFYWYRQILGQKVEFLVSFYNNEISEKSEIFDDQFSVERPDGSNFTLKIRSTKLEDSAMYFCASRAESYEQYFGPGTRLTVT.

The V call is TRBV9, the J call TRBJ2-2; 8 bases line up with TRBD2. V gave up 0 bases and J gave up 3 bases; unmatched junction bases: 4. The CDR3 loop spans 16 amino acids. CDR1 and CDR2 from the germline V gene are SGDLS and YYNGEE. CDR3: CASSVASGRHTGELFF. In DNA form, the CDR3 reads TGTGCCAGCAGCGTAGCGAGCGGGAGACACACCGGGGAGCTGTTTTTT.

V is TRBV7-2 and J is TRBJ1-5; 8 bases match TRBD1. This CDR3 is 14 amino acids long. V lost 5 bases and J lost 2; bases outside the gene matches: 2. Germline CDR1 reads SGHTA; CDR2 reads FQGNSA. CDR3 sequence: CASSPGGGNQPQHF. The CDR3, as DNA: TGTGCCAGCAGCCCAGGGGGCGGCAATCAGCCCCAGCATTTT.

The chain combines TRBV9 with TRBJ1-5; D is perhaps TRBD1 (6 bases). The CDR3 runs to 14 residues. Trimming pared 0 bases from V and 4 bases from J, leaving 8 bases between. Germline V gene sequence: CDR1 SGDLS, CDR2 YYNGEE. The CDR3 sequence: CASSVGGRNQPQHF. The CDR3 nucleotides read TGTGCCAGCAGCGTAGGGGGGCGGAATCAGCCCCAGCATTTT. Drawing the rest from reference TRBV9 and TRBJ1-5, the complete variable domain is DSGVTQTPKHLITATGQRVTLRCSPRSGDLSVYWYQQSLDQGLQFLIQYYNGEERAKGNILERFSAQQFPDLHSELNLSSLELGDSALYFCASSVGGRNQPQHFGDGTRLSIL.

The V gene is TRBV6-6, the J gene TRBJ1-2; the match to TRBD1 covers 8 bases. V shed 10 bases, J shed 7 bases, and the junction held 11 bases outside the gene matches. The germline V gene has CDR1 MNHNY and CDR2 SVGAGI (reference sequence). This CDR3 is 13 amino acids long. DNA for the CDR3: TGTGCCACGCGCATAACAGGGGGTCCTGGCTACACCTTC. It yields the protein CATRITGGPGYTF.

This rearrangement joins TRBV19 to TRBJ2-1; the match to TRBD2 covers 10 bases. V dropped 4 bases and J dropped 0; count of bases not matched to a gene: 9. The CDR3 has 18 amino acids. Germline values: CDR1 LNHDA, CDR2 SQIVND (reference sequence). The CDR3 DNA follows: TGTGCCAGTAGTACTAGCGGGAGTGGGGTTGACTCCTACAATGAGCAGTTCTTC. It codes for CASSTSGSGVDSYNEQFF.

This clone was recorded once. CDR3 amino acids: CASSDSTGGGTDTQYF. The CDR3 DNA sequence: TGTGCCAGCAGCGACTCAACAGGGGGAGGCACAGATACGCAGTATTTT. The genes are TRBV28 and TRBJ2-3; 8 bases fit TRBD1. The germline V gene has CDR1 MDHEN and CDR2 SYDVKM. The V segment lost 6 bases and the J segment 1 base; nucleotides outside the gene matches: 9. The CDR3 loop spans 16 amino acids.

This clone was seen once. Other DNA sequences in the sample encode the same CDR3. This rearrangement joins TRBV11-2 to TRBJ1-5, with unresolved D. The CDR3 covers 13 residues. The ends were cut back, 1 base at V and 1 base at J, with 2 bases in the middle. Germline CDR1 reads SGHAT; CDR2 reads FQNNGV. For the CDR3, the DNA is TGTGCCAGCAGCTTAGGCAGCAATCAGCCCCAGCATTTT. Amino acid sequence: CASSLGSNQPQHF.